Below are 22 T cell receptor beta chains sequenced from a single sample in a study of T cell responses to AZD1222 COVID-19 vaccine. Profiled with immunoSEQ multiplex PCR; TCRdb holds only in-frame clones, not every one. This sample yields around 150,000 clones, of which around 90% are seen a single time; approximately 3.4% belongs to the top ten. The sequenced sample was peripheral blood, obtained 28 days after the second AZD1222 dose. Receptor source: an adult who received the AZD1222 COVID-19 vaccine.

The DNA of the CDR3 is TGCAGTGCTGGGATAACGTACGAGCAGTACTTC. Its translation is CSAGITYEQYF. V gene TRBV20-1 combines with J gene TRBJ2-7, with unresolved D. Germline lookup yields CDR1 DFQATT and CDR2 SNEGSKA (reference sequence). The V end was cut by 5 bases, the J end by 4 bases, with 9 bases between. The CDR3 is made up of 11 amino acids.

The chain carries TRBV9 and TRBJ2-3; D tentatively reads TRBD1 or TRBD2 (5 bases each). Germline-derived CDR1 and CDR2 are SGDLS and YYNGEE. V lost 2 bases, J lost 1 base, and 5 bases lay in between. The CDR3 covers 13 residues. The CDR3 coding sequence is TGTGCCAGCAGCGTGGGGGGCACAGATACGCAGTATTTT. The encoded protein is CASSVGGTDTQYF.

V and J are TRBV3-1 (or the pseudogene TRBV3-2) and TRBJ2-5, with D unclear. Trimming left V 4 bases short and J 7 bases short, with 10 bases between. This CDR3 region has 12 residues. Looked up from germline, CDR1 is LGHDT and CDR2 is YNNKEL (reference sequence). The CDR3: CASSPRPGTQYF. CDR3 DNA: TGTGCCAGCAGCCCCCGACCCGGGACCCAGTACTTC.

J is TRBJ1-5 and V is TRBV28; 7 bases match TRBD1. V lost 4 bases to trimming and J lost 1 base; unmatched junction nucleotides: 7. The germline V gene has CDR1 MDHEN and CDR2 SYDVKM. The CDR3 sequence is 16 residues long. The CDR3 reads CASSSRTGKSNQPQHF. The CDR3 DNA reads TGTGCCAGCAGTTCTCGGACAGGTAAAAGCAATCAGCCCCAGCATTTT.

The CDR3 is CASSPPTGQGNTEAFF. For the CDR3, the DNA is TGTGCCAGCTCACCTCCAACCGGACAGGGGAACACTGAAGCTTTCTTT. The chain uses TRBV18 and TRBJ1-1; 8 nucleotides agree with TRBD1. From germline, CDR1 is KGHSH and CDR2 LQKENI. The CDR3 runs 16 residues. Trimming cost V 3 bases and J 1 base; bases outside gene matches: 7. The entire variable domain, with the rest obtained from reference TRBV18 and TRBJ1-1, is as follows: NAGVMQNPRHLVRRRGQEARLRCSPMKGHSHVYWYRQLPEEGLKFMVYLQKENIIDESGMPKERFSAEFPKEGPSILRIQQVVRGDSAAYFCASSPPTGQGNTEAFFGQGTRLTVV.

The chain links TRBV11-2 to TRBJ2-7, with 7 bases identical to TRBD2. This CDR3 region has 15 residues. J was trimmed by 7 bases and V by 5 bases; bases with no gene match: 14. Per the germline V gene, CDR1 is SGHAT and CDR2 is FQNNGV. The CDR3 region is CASSTTAGRAREQYF. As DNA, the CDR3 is TGTGCCAGCAGCACTACCGCAGGGAGGGCGAGAGAGCAGTACTTC.

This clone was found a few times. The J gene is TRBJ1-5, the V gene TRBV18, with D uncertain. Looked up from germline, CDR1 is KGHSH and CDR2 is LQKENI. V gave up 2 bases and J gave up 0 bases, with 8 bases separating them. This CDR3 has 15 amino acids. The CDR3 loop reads CASSPGRNSNQPQHF. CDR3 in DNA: TGTGCCAGCTCACCAGGCCGGAATAGCAATCAGCCCCAGCATTTT.

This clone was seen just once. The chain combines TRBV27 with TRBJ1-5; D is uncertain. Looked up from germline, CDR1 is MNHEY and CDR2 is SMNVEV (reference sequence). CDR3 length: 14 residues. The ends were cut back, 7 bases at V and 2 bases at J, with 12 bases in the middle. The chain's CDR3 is CASTVRPGNQPQHF. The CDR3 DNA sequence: TGTGCCAGCACAGTCAGGCCAGGCAATCAGCCCCAGCATTTT.

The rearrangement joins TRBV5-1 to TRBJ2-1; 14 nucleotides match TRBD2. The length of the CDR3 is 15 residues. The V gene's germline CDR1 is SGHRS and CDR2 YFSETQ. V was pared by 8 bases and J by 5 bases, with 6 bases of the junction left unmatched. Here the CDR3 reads CASTRGLAGDNEQFF. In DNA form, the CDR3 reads TGCGCCAGTACGAGGGGACTAGCGGGAGACAATGAGCAGTTCTTC.

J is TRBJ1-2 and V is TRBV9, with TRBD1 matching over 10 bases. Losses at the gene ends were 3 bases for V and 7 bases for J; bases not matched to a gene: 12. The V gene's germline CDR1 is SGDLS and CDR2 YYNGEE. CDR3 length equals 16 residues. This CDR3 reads CASSGVGDRGSFGYTF. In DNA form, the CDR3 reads TGTGCCAGCAGCGGGGTGGGGGACAGGGGTTCGTTTGGCTACACCTTC.

The DNA for the CDR3 is TGCGCCAGCAGCCAAGATTGGGTTTACGGCAATCAGCCCCAGCATTTT. As protein: CASSQDWVYGNQPQHF. V is TRBV4-3 and J is TRBJ1-5; D gene ambiguous. Between the trimmed V and J ends, which lost 0 bases and 2 bases, there was a span of 11 bases. Germline V gene lookup returns CDR1 LGHNA and CDR2 YSLEER. The CDR3 contains 16 residues.

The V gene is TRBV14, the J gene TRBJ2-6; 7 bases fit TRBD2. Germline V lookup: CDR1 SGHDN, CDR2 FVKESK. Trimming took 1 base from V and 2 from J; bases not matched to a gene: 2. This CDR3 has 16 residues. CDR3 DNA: TGTGCCAGCAGCCAAGTCGCGGGGGCTGGGGCCAACGTCCTGACTTTC. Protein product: CASSQVAGAGANVLTF.

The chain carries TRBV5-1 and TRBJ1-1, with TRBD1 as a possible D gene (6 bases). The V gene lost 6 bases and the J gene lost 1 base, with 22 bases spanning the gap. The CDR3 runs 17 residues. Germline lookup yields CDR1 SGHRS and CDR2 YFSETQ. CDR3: CASTPRGAGQPNTEAFF. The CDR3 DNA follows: TGCGCCAGCACCCCTCGGGGGGCTGGACAGCCGAACACTGAAGCTTTCTTT.

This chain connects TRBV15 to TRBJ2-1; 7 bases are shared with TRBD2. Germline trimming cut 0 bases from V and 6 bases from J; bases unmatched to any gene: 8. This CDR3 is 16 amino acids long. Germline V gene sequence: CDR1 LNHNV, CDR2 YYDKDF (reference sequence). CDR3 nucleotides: TGTGCCACCAGCAGAGATGAAGGACTAGGCAGCAATGAGCAGTTCTTC. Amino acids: CATSRDEGLGSNEQFF.

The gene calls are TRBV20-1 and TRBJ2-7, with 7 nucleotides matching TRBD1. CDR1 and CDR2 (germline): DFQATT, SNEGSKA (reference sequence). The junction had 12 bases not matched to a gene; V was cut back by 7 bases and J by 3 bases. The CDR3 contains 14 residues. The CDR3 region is CSVSSPGQHYEQYF. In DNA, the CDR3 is TGCAGTGTTAGTTCGCCGGGACAGCACTACGAGCAGTACTTC.

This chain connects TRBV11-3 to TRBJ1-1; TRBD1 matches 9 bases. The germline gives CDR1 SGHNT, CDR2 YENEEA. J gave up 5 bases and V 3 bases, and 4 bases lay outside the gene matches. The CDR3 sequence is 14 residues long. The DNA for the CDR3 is TGTGCCAGCAGCTTCAACAGGGGGCGGACTGAAGCTTTCTTT. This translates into CASSFNRGRTEAFF.

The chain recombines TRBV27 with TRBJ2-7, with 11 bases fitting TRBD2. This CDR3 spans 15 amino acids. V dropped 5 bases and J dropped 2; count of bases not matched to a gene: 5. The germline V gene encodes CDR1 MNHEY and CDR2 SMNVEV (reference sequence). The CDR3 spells CASSLLLAGAYEQYF. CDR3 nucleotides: TGTGCCAGCAGTCTCCTACTAGCGGGAGCCTACGAGCAGTACTTC.

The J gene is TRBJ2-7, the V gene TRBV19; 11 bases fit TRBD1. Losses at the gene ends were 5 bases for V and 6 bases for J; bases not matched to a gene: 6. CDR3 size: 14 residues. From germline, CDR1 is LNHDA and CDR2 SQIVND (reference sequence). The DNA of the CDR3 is TGTGCCAGTAGTCCCGGGACAGGGGGGACCGAGCAGTACTTC. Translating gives CASSPGTGGTEQYF.

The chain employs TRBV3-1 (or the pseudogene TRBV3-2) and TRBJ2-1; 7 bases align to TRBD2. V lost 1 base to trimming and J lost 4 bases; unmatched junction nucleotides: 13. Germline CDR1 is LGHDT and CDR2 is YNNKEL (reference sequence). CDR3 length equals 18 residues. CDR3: CASSQGLGAGESYNEQFF. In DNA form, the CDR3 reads TGTGCCAGCAGCCAAGGATTGGGCGCGGGAGAATCATACAATGAGCAGTTCTTC.

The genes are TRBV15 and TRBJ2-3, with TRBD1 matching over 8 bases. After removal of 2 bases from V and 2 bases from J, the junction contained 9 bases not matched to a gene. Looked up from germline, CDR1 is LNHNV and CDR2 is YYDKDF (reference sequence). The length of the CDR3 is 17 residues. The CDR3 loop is CATSRRRQGSNTDTQYF. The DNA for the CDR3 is TGTGCCACCAGCAGACGACGACAGGGGTCAAACACAGATACGCAGTATTTT.

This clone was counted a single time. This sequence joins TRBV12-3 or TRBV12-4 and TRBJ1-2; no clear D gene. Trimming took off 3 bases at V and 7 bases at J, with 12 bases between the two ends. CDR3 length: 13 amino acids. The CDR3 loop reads CASSFLYGSGYTF. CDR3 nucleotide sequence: TGTGCCAGCAGTTTTCTGTACGGATCTGGCTACACCTTC.

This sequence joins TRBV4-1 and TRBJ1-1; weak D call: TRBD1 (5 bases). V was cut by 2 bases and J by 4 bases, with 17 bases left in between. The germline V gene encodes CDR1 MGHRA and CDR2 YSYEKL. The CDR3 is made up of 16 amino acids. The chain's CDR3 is CASSQYTGVLITEAFF. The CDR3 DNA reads TGCGCCAGCAGCCAATATACGGGGGTTTTAATCACTGAAGCTTTCTTT.